This entry is about one T cell receptor (beta chain). As handled by the study authors: Amplification of reference gene primers was used by the study to estimate nucleated cell counts. Libraries were prepared by immunoSEQ multiplex PCR; TCRdb keeps only in-frame clonotypes and omits some of them. The D gene and trimming were derived from the DNA, and the V and J assignments and clone size from that table. The table has 150,000 to 160,000 clones, approximately 80% seen once; the top ten hold just over 9.5%. The CDR3 totals 15 residues. The germline gives CDR1 MNHEY, CDR2 SVGAGI. Trimming stripped 2 bases from V and 3 bases from J, with 14 bases between. This entry belongs to a study of blood T cell repertoires in COVID-19. Turning to the study itself: Spain, Italy and the United States supplied samples that represented acute and convalescent COVID-19.

This chain uses TRBV6-5 with TRBJ2-7, with TRBD2 as a possible D gene (5 bases). The sequence came from a woman aged 50 to 65 with acute or convalescent COVID-19. Sequencing used peripheral blood. The CDR3 DNA sequence: TGTGCCAGCAGTTACAGGGCAGGTGGACTCTACGAGCAGTACTTC. It specifies CASSYRAGGLYEQYF.